The clone carrying this TCR beta chain has a single count. What it recognizes is unknown. The data were taken from a study of hypomethylating agent response in myelodysplastic syndrome. Study background: Non-responders met neither complete response nor hematologic improvement criteria, which defined response.

Germline V gene data show CDR1 as SGHNT and CDR2 as YENEEA. V lost 4 bases, J lost 0 bases, and 9 bases stayed unmatched. The CDR3 totals 16 residues. Overall study findings and caveats: Richness, rarefaction diversity and clonality did not change significantly after hypomethylating treatment. Whether shared GLIPH2 clusters recognize novel MDS antigens was not confirmed.

At survey resolution, 400 ng of DNA per sample was split into two 200 ng replicates. Produced via immunoSEQ multiplex PCR; TCRdb's table is partial and in-frame only. This table has around 2,700 clones, about 80% appearing once. The sequenced sample was bone marrow, obtained before or after starting hypomethylating agent treatment for myelodysplastic syndrome (not recorded which). The receptor was isolated from a human donor with myelodysplastic syndrome. The chain couples TRBV11-3 to TRBJ2-7, with 7 bases fitting TRBD1. As DNA, the CDR3 is TGTGCCAGCAGCTGGAACGGACAGGAAGACTCCTACGAGCAGTACTTC. As protein: CASSWNGQEDSYEQYF.